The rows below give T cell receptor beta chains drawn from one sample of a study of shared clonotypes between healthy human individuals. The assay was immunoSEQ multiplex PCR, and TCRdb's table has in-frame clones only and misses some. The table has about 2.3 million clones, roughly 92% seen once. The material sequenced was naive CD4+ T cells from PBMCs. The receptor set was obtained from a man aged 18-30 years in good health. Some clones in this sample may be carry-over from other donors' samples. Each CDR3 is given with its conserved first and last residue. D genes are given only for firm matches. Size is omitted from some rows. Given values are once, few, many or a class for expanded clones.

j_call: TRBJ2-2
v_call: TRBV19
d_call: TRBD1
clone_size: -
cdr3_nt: TGTGCCAGTAGGGGGCAGGGGGCAGGCGGGGAGCTGTTTTTT
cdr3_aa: CASRGQGAGGELFF

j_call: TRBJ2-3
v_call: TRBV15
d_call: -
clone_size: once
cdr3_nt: TGTGCCACCAGCAGAGGAGAGCTGACAGCTAGCACAGATACGCAGTATTTT
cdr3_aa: CATSRGELTASTDTQYF

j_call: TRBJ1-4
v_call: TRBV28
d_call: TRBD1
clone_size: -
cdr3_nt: TGTGCCAGCAGTTCTCCCGGGACAGAGAGAGACAAACTGTTTTTT
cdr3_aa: CASSSPGTERDKLFF

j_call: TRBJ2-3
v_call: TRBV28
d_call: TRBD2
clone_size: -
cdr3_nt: TGTGCCAGCAGCAAAGGACTAGCGGGAAACACAGATACGCAGTATTTT
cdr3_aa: CASSKGLAGNTDTQYF

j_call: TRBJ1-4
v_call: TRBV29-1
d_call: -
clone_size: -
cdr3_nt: TGCAGCGCCGGGGCAGGGGAAAGGGAAAAACTGTTTTTT
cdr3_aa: CSAGAGEREKLFF

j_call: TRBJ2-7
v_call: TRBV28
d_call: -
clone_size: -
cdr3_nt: TGTGCCAGCAGTGGATCCCGGGCGAGCTACGAGCAGTACTTC
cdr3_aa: CASSGSRASYEQYF

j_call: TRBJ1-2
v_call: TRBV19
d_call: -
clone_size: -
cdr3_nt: TGTGCCAGTAGTATTGTCCGGGGCACTAACTATGGCTACACCTTC
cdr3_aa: CASSIVRGTNYGYTF

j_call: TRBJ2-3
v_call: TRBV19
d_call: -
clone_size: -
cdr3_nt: TGTGCCAGTAGTCTCAGGGGCGCAGATACGCAGTATTTT
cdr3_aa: CASSLRGADTQYF

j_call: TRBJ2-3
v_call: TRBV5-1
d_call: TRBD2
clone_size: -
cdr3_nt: TGCGCCAGCAGGCCTCTAGCGGGAGTATATGATACGCAGTATTTT
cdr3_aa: CASRPLAGVYDTQYF

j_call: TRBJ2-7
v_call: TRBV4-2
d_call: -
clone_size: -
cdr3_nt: TGTGCCAGCAGCCAACTAGGAGGGAGCGGGCCCTACGAGCAGTACTTC
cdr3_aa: CASSQLGGSGPYEQYF

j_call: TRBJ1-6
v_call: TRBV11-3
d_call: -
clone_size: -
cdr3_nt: TGTGCCAGCAGCTTAGGAGGGACGAATTCACCCCTCCACTTT
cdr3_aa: CASSLGGTNSPLHF

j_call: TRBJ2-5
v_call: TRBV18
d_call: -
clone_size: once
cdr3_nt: TGTGCCAGCTCACCACAGACCGGTTCCCAAGAGACCCAGTACTTC
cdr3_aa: CASSPQTGSQETQYF

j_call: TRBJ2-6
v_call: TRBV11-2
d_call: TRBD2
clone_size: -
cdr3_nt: TGTGCCAGCAGCCAAGGGAGGGTTGGGGCCAACGTCCTGACTTTC
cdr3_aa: CASSQGRVGANVLTF

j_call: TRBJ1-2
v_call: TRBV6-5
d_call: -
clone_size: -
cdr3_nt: TGTGCCAGCAGTTACTCGGCAGGGCGGGGAGGCTACACCTTC
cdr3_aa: CASSYSAGRGGYTF

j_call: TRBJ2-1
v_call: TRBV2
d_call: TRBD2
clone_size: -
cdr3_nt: TGTGCCAGCAGTGACGGGCGACTAGCGGTTTACAATGAGCAGTTCTTC
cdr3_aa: CASSDGRLAVYNEQFF

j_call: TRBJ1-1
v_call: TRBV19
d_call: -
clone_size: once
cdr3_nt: TGTGCCAGTAGTATAGCCCCTGGGGGGAACACTGAAGCTTTCTTT
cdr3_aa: CASSIAPGGNTEAFF

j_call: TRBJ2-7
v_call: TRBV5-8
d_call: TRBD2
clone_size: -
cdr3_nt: TGTGCCAGCAGCCCGGGGGGGAAGAGCTCCTACGAGCAGTACTTC
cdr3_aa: CASSPGGKSSYEQYF

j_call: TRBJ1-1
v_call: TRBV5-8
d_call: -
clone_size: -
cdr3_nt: TGTGCCAGCAGCCCACCCGGAGCTTTCTTT
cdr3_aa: CASSPPGAFF

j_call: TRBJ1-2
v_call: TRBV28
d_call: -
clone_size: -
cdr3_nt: TGTGCCAGCAGTTTCACTTATGGCTACACCTTC
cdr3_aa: CASSFTYGYTF

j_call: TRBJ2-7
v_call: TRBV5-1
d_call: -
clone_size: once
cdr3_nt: TGCGCCAGCAGGGAACCTACAGGGAGGGGGTACTTC
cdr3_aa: CASREPTGRGYF

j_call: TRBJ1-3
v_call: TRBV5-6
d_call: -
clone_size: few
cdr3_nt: TGTGCCAGCAGCTTTTTCCATCTTGGAAACACCATATATTTT
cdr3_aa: CASSFFHLGNTIYF

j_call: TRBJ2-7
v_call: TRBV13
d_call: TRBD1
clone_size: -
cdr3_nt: TGTGCCAGCAGGGTACGGGACAGGGTTTTCAACGAGCAGTACTTC
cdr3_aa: CASRVRDRVFNEQYF

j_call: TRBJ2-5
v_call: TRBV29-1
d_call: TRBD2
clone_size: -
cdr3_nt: TGCAGCGCCCGACGGGGGGGCGAAGAGACCCAGTACTTC
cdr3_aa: CSARRGGEETQYF

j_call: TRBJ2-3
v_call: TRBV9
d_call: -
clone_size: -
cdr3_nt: TGTGCCAGCGGGCGCCCCGGAGGGGGGATGGGAAGGCTCACAGATACGCAGTATTTT
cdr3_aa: CASGRPGGGMGRLTDTQYF

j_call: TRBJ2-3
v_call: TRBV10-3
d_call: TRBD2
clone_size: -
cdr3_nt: TGTGCCATCCGTAACCTAAATAGGGCGGGGGAAGATACGCAGTATTTT
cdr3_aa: CAIRNLNRAGEDTQYF

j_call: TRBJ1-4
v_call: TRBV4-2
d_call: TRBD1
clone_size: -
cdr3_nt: TGTGCCAGCAGCCAAGACTACAGGGGTGGGGAAAAACTGTTTTTT
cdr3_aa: CASSQDYRGGEKLFF

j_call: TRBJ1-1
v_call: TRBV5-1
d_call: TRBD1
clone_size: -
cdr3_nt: TGCGCCAGCAGCGCACCGGGACAGAGCCCTGAAGCTTTCTTT
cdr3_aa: CASSAPGQSPEAFF

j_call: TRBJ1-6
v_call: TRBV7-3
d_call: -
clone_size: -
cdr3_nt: TGTGCCAGCAGCTTATCAGAGGGTGCACCCCTCCACTTT
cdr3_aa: CASSLSEGAPLHF

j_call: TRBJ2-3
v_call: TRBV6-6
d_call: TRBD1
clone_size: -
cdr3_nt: TGTGCCAGCAGTTACATCAGGACAGGGGAACGGAGTACGCAGTATTTT
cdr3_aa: CASSYIRTGERSTQYF

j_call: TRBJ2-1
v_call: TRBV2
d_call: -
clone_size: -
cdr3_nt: TGTGCCAGCAAAAGACAGAACAATGAGCAGTTCTTC
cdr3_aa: CASKRQNNEQFF

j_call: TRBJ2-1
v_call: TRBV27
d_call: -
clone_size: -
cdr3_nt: TGTGCCAGCAGTTCGGACCCCCGCAATGAGCAGTTCTTC
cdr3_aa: CASSSDPRNEQFF

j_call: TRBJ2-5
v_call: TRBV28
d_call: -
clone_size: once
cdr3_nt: TGTGCCAGCAGGCCCCCAGGAGAAGAGACCCAGTACTTC
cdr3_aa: CASRPPGEETQYF

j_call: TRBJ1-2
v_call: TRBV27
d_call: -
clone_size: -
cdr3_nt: TGTGCCAGCAGTTTATATGGGGGACCCTACACCTTC
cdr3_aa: CASSLYGGPYTF

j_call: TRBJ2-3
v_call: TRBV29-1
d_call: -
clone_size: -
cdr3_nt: TGCAGCGGTGGAGGGGGCCACGAGGCAGATACGCAGTATTTT
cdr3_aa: CSGGGGHEADTQYF

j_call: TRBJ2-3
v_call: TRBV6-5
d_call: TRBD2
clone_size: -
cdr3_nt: TGTGCCAGCAGTTACGGAGCGGGAGGTGGAGATACGCAGTATTTT
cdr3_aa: CASSYGAGGGDTQYF

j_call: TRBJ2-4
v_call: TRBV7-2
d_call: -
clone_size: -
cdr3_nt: TGTGCCAGCAGCTTGAGAGCCAAAAACATTCAGTACTTC
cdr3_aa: CASSLRAKNIQYF

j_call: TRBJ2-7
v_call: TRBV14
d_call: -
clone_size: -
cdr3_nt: TGTGCCAGCAGCCAGCGTCCGGGAAACTACGAGCAGTACTTC
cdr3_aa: CASSQRPGNYEQYF

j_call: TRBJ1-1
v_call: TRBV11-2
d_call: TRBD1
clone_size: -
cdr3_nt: TGTGCCAGCAGCAAGGACAGGGGTGGCACTGAAGCTTTCTTT
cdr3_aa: CASSKDRGGTEAFF

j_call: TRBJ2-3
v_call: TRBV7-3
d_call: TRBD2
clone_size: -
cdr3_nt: TGTGCCAGCAGCTTAATGAGCGGGGTAGTGCCAGATACGCAGTATTTT
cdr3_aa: CASSLMSGVVPDTQYF

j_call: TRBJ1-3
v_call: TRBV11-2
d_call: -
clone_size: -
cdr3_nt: TGTGCCAGCAGCTTAAGCCCCAGCTCTGGAAACACCATATATTTT
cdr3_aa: CASSLSPSSGNTIYF

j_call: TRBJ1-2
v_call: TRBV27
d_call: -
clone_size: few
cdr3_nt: TGTGCCAGCAGTCCCCAAAACCCTGGCGGCTACACCTTC
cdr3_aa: CASSPQNPGGYTF

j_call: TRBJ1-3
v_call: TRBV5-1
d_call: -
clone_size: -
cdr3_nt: TGCGCCAGCAGCTTGGGTGGCAGCGCCTCTGGAAACACCATATATTTT
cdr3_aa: CASSLGGSASGNTIYF

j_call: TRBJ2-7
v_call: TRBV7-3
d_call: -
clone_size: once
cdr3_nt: TGTGCCAGCAGCCTAAGGGCAGGGAACCACGAGCAGTACTTC
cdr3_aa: CASSLRAGNHEQYF

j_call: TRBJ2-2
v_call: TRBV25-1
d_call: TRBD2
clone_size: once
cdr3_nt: TGTGCCAGCAGTGGGGGACTAGCGGGAGGGCCGGTCACCGGGGAGCTGTTTTTT
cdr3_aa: CASSGGLAGGPVTGELFF

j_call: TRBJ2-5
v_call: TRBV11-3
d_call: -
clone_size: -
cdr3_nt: TGTGCCAGCAGCCGGTTCGGAGACCAAGAGACCCAGTACTTC
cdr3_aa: CASSRFGDQETQYF

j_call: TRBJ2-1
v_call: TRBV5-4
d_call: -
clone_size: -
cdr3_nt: TGTGCCAGCAGCTTGTCTGGGAATGAGCAGTTCTTC
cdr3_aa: CASSLSGNEQFF